This TCR beta chain is drawn from a study of response to subunit inactivated influenza vaccine. Overall study findings and caveats: Each seasonal influenza vaccination recruits few new T cells, the authors suggested.

TCRdb re-called the RT-PCR reads with MiXCR, one entry per CDR3 protein. This table holds roughly 700,000 distinct CDR3 sequences, around 13% found once. A remark on this clonotype: What it binds is not known.

Trimming removed 6 bases from V and 4 bases from J, with 12 bases in between. In germline, CDR1 is LNHDA, CDR2 SQIVND (reference sequence). The CDR3 length is 13 residues. This clonotype originated in a man in his fifties or sixties who received an inactivated influenza vaccine. V and J are TRBV19 and TRBJ1-2, with D possibly being TRBD1 (6 bases). The sample was PBMCs from blood, taken 14 to 15 days before vaccination. In DNA, the CDR3 is TGTGCCAGTAGCCAAGGGGGGCTCTATGGCTACACCTTC. Translation gives CASSQGGLYGYTF.